The clone carrying this T cell receptor (beta chain) was observed many times. Its target is not known. TCRdb called the PCR reads again in MiXCR, with one record for every CDR3 protein. Of some 590,000 distinct CDR3 sequences listed, about 25% are singletons. The sample comes from a study of molecular identifiers for immune sequencing clone quantification. Findings and caveats of the study: Reports indicate spiked Jurkat TCR RNA from one cell could be found among one million naive cells. Clonotypes topping 20 RNA copies carried over 97% of effector molecules but under 1% of naive ones.

Sequences were obtained from naive CD8+ T cells from blood, with Jurkat cell RNA spiked in. Subset of the sample: FACS-sorted CD8+CD4-CCR7+CD45RA+ naive T cells. This clonotype was sampled from a human donor in good health. Some libraries in this study had Jurkat cell RNA spiked in.

The chain's CDR3 is CASSFGLGYEQYF. The CDR3 coding sequence is TGCGCCAGCAGCTTTGGTCTCGGCTACGAGCAGTACTTC. The genes are TRBV5-1 and TRBJ2-7; D gene uncertain. Trimming left V 2 bases short and J 3 bases short, with 9 bases between. Germline CDR1 reads SGHRS; CDR2 reads YFSETQ. CDR3 size: 13 residues.